This T cell receptor beta chain emerged from a study of T cells in Graves' hyperthyroidism and ophthalmopathy (dated by TCRdb to about 2019). As for the study more broadly: Peripheral blood was collected at initial diagnosis, before any treatment. To identify distinguishing TCR V-J signatures, a discovery cohort of 90 to 100 patients was used, comprising 43 with Graves' ophthalmopathy and around 57 with stable Graves' hyperthyroidism. An independent validation cohort of around 19 hyperthyroidism patients and approximately 15 patients who later progressed to ophthalmopathy tested prospective prediction of ophthalmopathy. The approximately 97 discovery patients were randomly divided into training and test sets at a 7:3 ratio. Thyroid tissue and blood T-cell repertoires from six or seven Graves' hyperthyroidism patients were also compared in the study. Once sampling was done, hyperthyroidism patients were given methimazole at a starting dose of 30 mg daily, whereas ophthalmopathy patients were given high-dose intravenous methylprednisolone. The paper describes TCR Vbeta CDR3 sequencing of fewer than 150 peripheral blood samples, made up of around 41 ophthalmopathy patients, approximately 76 hyperthyroidism patients and roughly 17 progressor patients.

The TCR beta CDR3 regions were amplified from RNA transcripts. A first-round RT-PCR of the TCR CDR3 used the HTBI primer set with the Qiagen OneStep RT-PCR kit. A second multiplex PCR round built the libraries, followed by size selection and purification. The libraries were sequenced on an Illumina HiSeq2000 using paired-end 100 bp reads. On the study's bioinformatics: SOAPnuke was used to process the raw data, with reads discarded if the reads contained adapters or uncalled bases, had a mean Phred below 15, or lacked an exact constant-primer or identifier match. COPE v1.2.5 was used to merge high-quality paired reads, and clonotypes were defined as unique nucleotide sequences. MiTCR v1.1 was used to align clonotypes to the IMGT TRBV, TRBD and TRBJ reference segments. Analysis was restricted to V-J combinations with a frequency above 0.0001, which covered approximately 99% of repertoires. The TCS score was defined as the ratio of F50 (clonal expansion) to E x V (chaos), calculated using BLOSUM62-based TCRdist between CDR3 peptides within each V-J. Welch's t-statistics and random forest reduced fewer than 550 V-J features to about 12, which were used in a naive Bayes classifier (R e1071). TCRdb ran its own pipeline on the public reads, namely fastp trimming at Q25 and MiXCR clone calling, and kept in-frame beta chains. Each CDR3 protein gets just one entry, which takes the most common genes and DNA from the rows behind it. These V and J calls rely on TCRdb rather than the paper's analysis. In this sample the table shows around 210,000 distinct CDR3 sequences, less than 20% of which occur a single time. The ten biggest clones cover more than 50% of the sample.

A patient counted as having stable Graves' hyperthyroidism if no progression to ophthalmopathy occurred over 18 months of follow-up. Hyperthyroidism patients were newly diagnosed, with disease duration under 2 months, and aged 18 to 65 years. The study excluded patients with uncontrolled infections, other autoimmune diseases, pregnancy or lactation. Clinical symptoms, serum thyroxine and TRAb, thyroid ultrasound, and orbital computed tomography formed the basis for the diagnoses. PBMCs were separated from roughly 9.3 ml of fresh peripheral blood using Ficoll-Paque density gradient centrifugation. Total RNA was extracted with Trizol reagent, and quality was checked on an Agilent 2100 Bioanalyzer. The paper as a whole reports these results and caveats: Most expanded thyroid clonotypes (frequency above 0.001) were also detected in blood, suggesting blood repertoires may reflect thyroid immune responses. No statistical method was used to fix the sample size in advance, and group allocation was not hidden from the investigators. During validation, the model predicted progression to ophthalmopathy a median of approximately 6 months ahead of onset, with almost 71% sensitivity and 72% to 85% specificity. Ophthalmopathy was separated from stable hyperthyroidism by a 13 V-J signature model, with around 90% sensitivity and approximately 81% specificity obtained in cross-validation and 80%/75% obtained in testing.

The CDR1 and CDR2 encoded by the germline V gene are SGHDN and FVKESK. From its cysteine to its phenylalanine, the CDR3 spans 15 amino acids. Here the CDR3 DNA is all that survives: 45 bases in frame from base 1. V is clipped by 3 bases and J by 1 base, and the sequence between their germline boundaries is 9 bases long. This clonotype appeared a few times. This clone's antigen is unknown. Base qualities are not recorded, but no much larger clone differs from it by a single base. The rearrangement joined TRBV14 to TRBJ2-2; the D gene is possibly TRBD1 or TRBD2, with 5 bases matching each. Source material: blood. This TCR came from a woman aged 45-60 years with Graves' hyperthyroidism. The CDR3 sequence is CASSQAGGNTGELFF. DNA sequence: TGTGCCAGCAGCCAGGCTGGGGGGAACACCGGGGAGCTGTTTTTT.